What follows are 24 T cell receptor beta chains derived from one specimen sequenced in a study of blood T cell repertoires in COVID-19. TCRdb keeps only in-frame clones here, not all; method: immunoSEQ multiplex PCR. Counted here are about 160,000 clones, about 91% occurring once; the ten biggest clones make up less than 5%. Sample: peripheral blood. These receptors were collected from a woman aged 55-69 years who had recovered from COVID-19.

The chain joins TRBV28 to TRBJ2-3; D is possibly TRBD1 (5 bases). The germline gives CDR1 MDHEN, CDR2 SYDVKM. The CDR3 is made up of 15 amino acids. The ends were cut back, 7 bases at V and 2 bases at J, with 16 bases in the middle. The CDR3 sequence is CASTRSAGNTDTQYF. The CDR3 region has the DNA TGTGCCAGCACTCGATCGGCAGGGAACACAGATACGCAGTATTTT.

For the CDR3, the DNA is TGTGCCACCAGTGATTTCCTGAGCGGGGGGGCCCTGGGCACAGATACGCAGTATTTT. Residues: CATSDFLSGGALGTDTQYF. The rearrangement joins TRBV24-1 to TRBJ2-3; 10 positions match TRBD2. V lost 1 base, J lost 1 base, and 10 bases stayed unmatched. Germline values: CDR1 KGHDR, CDR2 SFDVKD. This CDR3 spans 19 amino acids.

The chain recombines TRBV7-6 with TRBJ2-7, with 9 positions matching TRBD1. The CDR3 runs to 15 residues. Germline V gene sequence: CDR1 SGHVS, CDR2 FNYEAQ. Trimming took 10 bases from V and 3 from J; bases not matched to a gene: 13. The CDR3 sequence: CANAPGGQGCYEQYF. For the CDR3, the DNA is TGTGCCAACGCCCCCGGGGGACAGGGATGCTACGAGCAGTACTTC.

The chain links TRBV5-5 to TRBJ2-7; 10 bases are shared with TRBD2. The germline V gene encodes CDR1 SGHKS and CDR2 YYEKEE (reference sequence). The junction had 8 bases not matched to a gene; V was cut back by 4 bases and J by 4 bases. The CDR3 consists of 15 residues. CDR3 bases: TGTGCCAGCAGCAGTAGCGGGGGGACCGTATACGAGCAGTACTTC. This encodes CASSSSGGTVYEQYF. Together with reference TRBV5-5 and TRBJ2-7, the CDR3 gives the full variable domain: DAGVTQSPTHLIKTRGQQVTLRCSPISGHKSVSWYQQVLGQGPQFIFQYYEKEERGRGNFPDRFSARQFPNYSSELNVNALLLGDSALYLCASSSSGGTVYEQYFGPGTRLTVT.

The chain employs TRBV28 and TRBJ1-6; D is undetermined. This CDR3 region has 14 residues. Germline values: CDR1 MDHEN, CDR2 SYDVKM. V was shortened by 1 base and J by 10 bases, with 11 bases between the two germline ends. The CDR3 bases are TGTGCCAGCAGTTTATCTGACACTAGCTCACCCCTCCACTTT. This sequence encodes CASSLSDTSSPLHF.

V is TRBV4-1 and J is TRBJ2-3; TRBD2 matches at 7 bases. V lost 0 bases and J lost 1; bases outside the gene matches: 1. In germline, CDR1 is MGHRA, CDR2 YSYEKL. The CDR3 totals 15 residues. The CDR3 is CASSQDRGGTDTQYF. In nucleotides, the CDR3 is TGCGCCAGCAGCCAAGACCGGGGGGGCACAGATACGCAGTATTTT.

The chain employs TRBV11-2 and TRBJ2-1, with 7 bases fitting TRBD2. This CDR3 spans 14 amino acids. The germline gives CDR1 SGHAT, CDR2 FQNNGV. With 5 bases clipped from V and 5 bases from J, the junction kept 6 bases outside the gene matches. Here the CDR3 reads CASSRGGADNEQFF. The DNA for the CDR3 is TGTGCCAGCAGCCGGGGAGGGGCGGACAATGAGCAGTTCTTC.

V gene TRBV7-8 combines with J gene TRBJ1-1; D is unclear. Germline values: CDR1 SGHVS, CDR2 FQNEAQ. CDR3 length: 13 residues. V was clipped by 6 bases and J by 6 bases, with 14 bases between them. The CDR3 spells CASSLPGLAEAFF. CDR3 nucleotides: TGTGCCAGCAGTCTCCCGGGTTTGGCTGAAGCTTTCTTT.

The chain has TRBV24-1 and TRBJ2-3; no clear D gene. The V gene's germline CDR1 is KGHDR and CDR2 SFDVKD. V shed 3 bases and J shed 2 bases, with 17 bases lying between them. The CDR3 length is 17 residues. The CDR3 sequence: CATSDALTAPITDTQYF. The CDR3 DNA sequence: TGTGCCACCAGTGATGCCCTAACAGCCCCTATCACAGATACGCAGTATTTT.

The CDR3 region is CASRRQGFTGSNQPQHF. DNA of the CDR3: TGTGCCAGTCGCCGACAGGGTTTTACAGGTAGCAATCAGCCCCAGCATTTT. The rearrangement links TRBV6-4 to TRBJ1-5; 7 nucleotides align to TRBD1. CDR3 size: 17 residues. The germline V gene encodes CDR1 MRHNA and CDR2 SNTAGT. The J segment lost 0 bases and the V segment lost 9 bases, leaving 14 bases of the junction unmatched.

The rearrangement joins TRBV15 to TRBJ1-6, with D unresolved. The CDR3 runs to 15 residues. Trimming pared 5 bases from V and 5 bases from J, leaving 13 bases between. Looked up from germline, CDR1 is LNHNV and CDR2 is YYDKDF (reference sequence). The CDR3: CATSPRVNNNSPLHF. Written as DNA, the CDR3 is TGTGCCACCAGCCCTCGGGTTAACAATAATTCACCCCTCCACTTT.

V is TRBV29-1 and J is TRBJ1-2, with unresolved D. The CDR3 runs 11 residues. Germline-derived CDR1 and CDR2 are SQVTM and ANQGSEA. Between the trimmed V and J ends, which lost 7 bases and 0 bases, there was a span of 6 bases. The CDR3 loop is CSALANYGYTF. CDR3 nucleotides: TGCAGCGCCTTAGCTAACTATGGCTACACCTTC.

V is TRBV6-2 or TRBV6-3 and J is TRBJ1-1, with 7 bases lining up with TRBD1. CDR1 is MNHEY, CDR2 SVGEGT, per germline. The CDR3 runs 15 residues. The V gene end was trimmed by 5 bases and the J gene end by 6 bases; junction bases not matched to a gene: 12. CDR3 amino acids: CASSNRGGVLAEAFF. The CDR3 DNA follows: TGTGCCAGCAGTAACAGGGGCGGTGTACTGGCTGAAGCTTTCTTT.

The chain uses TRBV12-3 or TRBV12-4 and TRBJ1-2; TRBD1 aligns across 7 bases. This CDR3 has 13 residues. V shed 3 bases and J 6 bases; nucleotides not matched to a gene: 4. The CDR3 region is CASSFNRGDGYTF. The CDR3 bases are TGTGCCAGCAGTTTTAACAGGGGAGATGGCTACACCTTC.

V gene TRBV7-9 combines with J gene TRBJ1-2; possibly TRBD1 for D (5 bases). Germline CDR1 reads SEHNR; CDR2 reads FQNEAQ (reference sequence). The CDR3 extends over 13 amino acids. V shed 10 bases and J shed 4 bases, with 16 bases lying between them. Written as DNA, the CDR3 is TGTGCCATTCCTGGAGGGGCAGGCTATGGCTACACCTTC. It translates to CAIPGGAGYGYTF.

CDR3 DNA: TGTGCCAGCAGTTTATCGCTTAGCCCGTGGTCCTACGAGCAGTACTTC. Its translation is CASSLSLSPWSYEQYF. The chain is built from TRBV27 and TRBJ2-7; D remains unclear. In germline, CDR1 is MNHEY, CDR2 SMNVEV (reference sequence). The CDR3 runs 16 residues. Trimming took off 0 bases at V and 1 base at J, with 13 bases between the two ends.

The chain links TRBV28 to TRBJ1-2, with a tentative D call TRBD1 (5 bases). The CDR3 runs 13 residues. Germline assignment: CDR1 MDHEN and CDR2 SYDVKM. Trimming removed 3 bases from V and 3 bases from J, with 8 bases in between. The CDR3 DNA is TGTGCCAGCAGTTTGGTAGGGGACTATGGCTACACCTTC. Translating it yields CASSLVGDYGYTF.

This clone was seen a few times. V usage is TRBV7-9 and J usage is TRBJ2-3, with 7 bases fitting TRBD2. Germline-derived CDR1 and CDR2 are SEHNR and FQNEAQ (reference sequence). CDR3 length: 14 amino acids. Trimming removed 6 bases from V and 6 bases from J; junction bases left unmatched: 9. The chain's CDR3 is CASSTSGVRDTQYF. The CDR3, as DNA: TGTGCCAGCAGTACCAGCGGGGTTCGGGATACGCAGTATTTT.

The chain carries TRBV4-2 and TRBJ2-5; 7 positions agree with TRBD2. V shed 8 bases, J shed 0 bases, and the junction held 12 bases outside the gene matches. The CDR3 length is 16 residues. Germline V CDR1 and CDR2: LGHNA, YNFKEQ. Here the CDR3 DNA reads TGTGCCAGCTCCCCTGGCGGGGGAGGGAACCAAGAGACCCAGTACTTC. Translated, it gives CASSPGGGGNQETQYF.

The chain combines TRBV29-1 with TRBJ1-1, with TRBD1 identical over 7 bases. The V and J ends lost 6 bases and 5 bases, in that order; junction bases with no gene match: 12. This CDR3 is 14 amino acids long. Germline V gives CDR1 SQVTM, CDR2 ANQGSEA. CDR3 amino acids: CSVGQALLGTEAFF. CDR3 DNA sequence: TGCAGCGTCGGACAGGCCCTACTGGGGACTGAAGCTTTCTTT.

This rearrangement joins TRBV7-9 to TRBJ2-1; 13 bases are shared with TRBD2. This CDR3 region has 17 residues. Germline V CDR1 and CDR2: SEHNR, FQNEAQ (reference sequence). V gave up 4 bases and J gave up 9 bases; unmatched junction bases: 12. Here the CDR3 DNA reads TGTGCCAGCAGCTCCCCGCGCCGACTAGCGGGGGGATCTGAGCAGTTCTTC. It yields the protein CASSSPRRLAGGSEQFF.

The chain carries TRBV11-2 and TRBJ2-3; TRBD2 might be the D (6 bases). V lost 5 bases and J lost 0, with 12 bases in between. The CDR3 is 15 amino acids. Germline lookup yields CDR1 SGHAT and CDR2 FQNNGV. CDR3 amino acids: CASSKQRVSTDTQYF. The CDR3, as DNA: TGTGCCAGCAGCAAACAGCGGGTTAGCACAGATACGCAGTATTTT. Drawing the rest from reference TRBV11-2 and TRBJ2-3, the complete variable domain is EAGVAQSPRYKIIEKRQSVAFWCNPISGHATLYWYQQILGQGPKLLIQFQNNGVVDDSQLPKDRFSAERLKGVDSTLKIQPAKLEDSAVYLCASSKQRVSTDTQYFGPGTRLTVL.

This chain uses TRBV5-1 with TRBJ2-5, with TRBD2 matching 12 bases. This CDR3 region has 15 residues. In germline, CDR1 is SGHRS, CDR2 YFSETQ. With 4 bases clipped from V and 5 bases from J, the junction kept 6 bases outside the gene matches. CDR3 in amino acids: CASSASGGGLETQYF. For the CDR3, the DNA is TGCGCCAGCAGCGCTAGCGGGGGGGGATTGGAGACCCAGTACTTC.

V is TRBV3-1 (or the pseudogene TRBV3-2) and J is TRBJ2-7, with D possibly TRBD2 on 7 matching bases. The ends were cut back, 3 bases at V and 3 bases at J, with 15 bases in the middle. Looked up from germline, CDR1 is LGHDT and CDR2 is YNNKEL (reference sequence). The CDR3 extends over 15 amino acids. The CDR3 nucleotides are TGTGCCAGCAGCCACCAAGGGGGAGGGATCTACGAGCAGTACTTC. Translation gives CASSHQGGGIYEQYF.